This T cell receptor (beta chain) was obtained from a study of CD8 T cells in ankylosing spondylitis. Study results and limitations: As reported, disease-linked clones showed significant enrichment in matched ankylosing spondylitis synovial fluid. CD8+ by phenotype, disease-linked clones were relatively rare in peripheral blood.

5'-RACE, quantitative and with molecular barcodes, yielded the TCR beta libraries. TCRdb re-derived calls from the 5' RACE reads in MiXCR, one entry per CDR3 protein. The table lists approximately 100,000 distinct CDR3 sequences, roughly 8.3% of them singletons. Per germline, CDR1 SGHRS and CDR2 YFSETQ. V lost 0 bases to trimming and J lost 7 bases; unmatched junction nucleotides: 3. The CDR3 loop spans 13 amino acids. In its sample, this clonotype was seen many times. No antigen is known for it. This TCR was recovered from a male donor with ankylosing spondylitis or in good health (not recorded which). The chain employs TRBV5-1 and TRBJ1-1, with 7 bases fitting TRBD1. The sample taken for sequencing was blood, either unsorted or a sorted T cell fraction (not recorded which). The DNA of the CDR3 is TGCGCCAGCAGCTTGGGGGGGGACAGTGAAGCTTTCTTT. This codes for CASSLGGDSEAFF.